This record covers a single T cell receptor beta chain. Its antigen target is currently unknown. No base quality values were provided; no much bigger clone lies one nucleotide off. The cohort was made up of 666 healthy bone marrow donors. At the time of sampling, every cohort member was nominally healthy, though immune exposures that went unrecorded were likely present. The donor tested CMV seronegative and was one of the 352 seronegative cohort members. Each donor provided a peripheral blood sample, and peripheral blood mononuclear cells were used for TCR beta sequencing. Genomic DNA extraction from the blood cell samples was performed with the Qiagen DNeasy Blood Extraction Kit. The library came from the immunoSEQ multiplex PCR assay. For the multiplex PCR, a mixture combining 60 forward primers for TCR Vbeta segments and 13 reverse primers for TCR Jbeta segments was used. The CDR3 region of rearranged TCR beta genes was amplified from genomic DNA by a multiplex PCR assay. Amplified TCR beta libraries were sequenced as 87-base-pair reads on the Illumina HiSeq System. From the authors' description of their analysis: A later analysis counted approximately 84 million unique TCR beta chains across the 640 or so repertoires, and around 12 million of these chains were shared by at least two donors. Raw reads were error-corrected and collapsed into unique sequences by a nearest-neighbor algorithm in which closely related sequences were merged to remove PCR and sequencing errors. CDR3 sequences were aligned to IMGT reference sequences to assign V, D and J gene segments. Each retained sequence needed at least a six-nucleotide match to both a V gene segment and a J gene segment. Rearrangements were called productive when the CDR3 lacked stop codons and stayed in frame with V and J; all others were non-productive. Following IMGT convention, CDR3 was defined as the stretch from the second conserved V-encoded cysteine up to the conserved J-encoded phenylalanine. The earlier analysis of 500 to 600 of the donors excluded sequences that lacked an unambiguous match to a single V gene segment. In an earlier analysis of several hundred of the donors, V segments were called functional above 56.7% productive rearrangements and were called segregating when the between-donor standard deviation exceeded 5%. A statistical classification framework was built to diagnose cytomegalovirus status from the catalog of TCR beta chain sequences. V and J gene assignment, in a later analysis, came from comparing TCR nucleotide sequences with IMGT/GENE-DB human TR gene sequences. The TCRdist pipeline was used in a later analysis to assign CDR3 sequences and most-parsimonious VDJ recombination scenarios. A later analysis defined each TCR beta chain by its CDR3 amino acid sequence plus V-gene family, and excluded reads lacking a unique V-gene family. To address suspected cross-contamination and a sequencing artifact, a later analysis removed approximately 600 highly shared, low-generation-probability nucleotide sequences. For each public chain, a later analysis derived a clonal expansion index from normalized ranks of inferred template counts within each repertoire. In a later analysis, generation probabilities were computed using a VDJ recombination model fitted to out-of-frame rearrangements, and the results were checked against IGoR. Hypergeometric tests were used in a later analysis to score TCR-TCR, TCR-HLA and TCR-CMV co-occurrence, with a repertoire-size bias correction applied to the TCR pairs. To estimate false discovery rates, a later analysis permuted the HLA or CMV assignments 20 times. In a later analysis, co-occurring TCRs were grouped with DBSCAN, and TCRdist sequence similarity was added when clustering was performed within HLA-allele-positive subsets. For co-occurrence clustering, repertoires with fewer than 30,000 or more than 120,000 public chains were excluded, along with roughly 5 repertoires with anomalous nucleotide sharing. TCRdb holds this immuneACCESS table with in-frame rearrangements only. Some clones are missing; in checked studies, unresolved V genes explain under half, and the rest has no known cause. Clone size and V and J calls were adopted from that table, with D and trimming inferred from the DNA. For this sample there are some 130,000 clones; nearly 80% appear just once. The biggest ten clones account for approximately 2.1% of the sample.

The trim is 2 bases for V and 5 bases for J, with a gap of 12 bases between the germline ends. In the germline V gene (reference sequence), CDR1 corresponds to GTSNPN and CDR2 to SVGIG. Spanning cysteine to phenylalanine, the CDR3 consists of 13 amino acids. The DNA shown is the 39-base CDR3, in frame from base 1. This record comes from a study of cytomegalovirus exposure and HLA in healthy donors (TCRdb year 2017). With respect to the entire study: An earlier analysis of roughly 610 of the donors reported about 300 Gb of sequence data and 117 million unique TCR beta sequences obtained from 180 million or so T cells. Roughly 300 gigabases of sequencing data and approximately 85 million unique TCR sequences were included in an early release covering about 700 HLA-typed donors. Among the roughly 390 genotyped donors, approximately 82% belonged to the genetic ancestry cluster associated with self-reported Caucasian donors. The study was designed to test whether signatures of past pathogen exposure could be identified by cataloging public T cell receptors. The T cell repertoires of several hundred subjects were profiled by immunosequencing and related to cytomegalovirus serostatus. In addition to the first cohort of 666 subjects, a separate validation cohort of over 90 different subjects was used. To predict cytomegalovirus infection status, the study brought together high-throughput TCR immunosequencing, statistical association of individual TCRs with disease status, and machine learning. To study patterns of TCR occurrence, a later analysis re-analyzed previously published TCR beta repertoires from under 750 donors and added high-resolution HLA genotyping. The later analysis used no new phenotypic data to find candidate immune exposures, relying instead on TCR beta sequences and their occurrence across donors. In an earlier analysis of around 540 of the donors, high-throughput TCR beta sequencing was used to judge whether each TCR beta V gene segment behaved as functional or pseudogenic. Donor age, sex, ethnicity and CMV serostatus were compiled together with the repertoire data. A later genetic analysis took genome-wide SNP genotypes for about 65% of the roughly 670 donors and used that subset as a discovery cohort. Every repertoire in the discovery cohort had been generated on one and the same sequencing platform. Both class I and class II loci were covered by HLA typing, at four-digit resolution. The number of donors typed differed by locus, with about 629-640 for A, B, C, DRB1 and DQB1, more than 500 for DQA1, over 600 for DPA1, and over 400 for DPB1. About five DR-DQ haplotypes were treated as single units for association and clustering because of strong linkage in the cohort. Across some 400 genotyped donors of the cohort, an average of roughly 200,000 unique TCR beta nucleotide sequences per donor were sequenced, and approximately 17% of those sequences were non-productive. The study at large found these results: A later analysis found that most CMV-associated TCR beta chains appeared HLA-restricted, with HLA associations seemingly driven largely by CMV exposure. A later genetic analysis associated a missense DCLRE1C variant with V-gene and J-gene trimming of TCR beta chains, and an independent cohort replicated the association. The authors suggested that the approach could potentially be extended to other disease states and immunological phenotypes. Correlated functional status among segregating V segments might reflect linkage disequilibrium, but an unknown experimental factor could not be ruled out. A later analysis found that TCR association rates varied across HLA loci, with DRB1 alleles showing the most associated TCRs and HLA-C alleles the fewest. In vitro tests confirmed that a few of the cytomegalovirus-associated TCR beta chains recognize cytomegalovirus antigens. A later analysis found that HLA-associated TCR beta chains were more clonally expanded and had lower generation probabilities than equally common non-associated chains. The 87-base-pair reads could not distinguish some IMGT-functional V segments, including TRBV6-2 and TRBV6-3, so those segments were excluded. HLA typing was unavailable for some donors at each locus, so association tests used only the typed subset. A further reported finding was that TCR beta sequences accurately predicted the HLA-A and HLA-B alleles for most subjects in the first cohort. The sequencing pipeline was judged likely to have produced a cluster of highly shared sequence variants as a technical artifact. A later analysis associated 16,951 TCR beta sequences with specific HLA alleles at a false discovery rate of 0.05. The study gave a list of 150 to 200 TCR beta chains associated with cytomegalovirus. Compared with the roughly 600-donor mean, donors in an Asian-associated ancestry cluster had fewer N-insertions in productive TCRs, according to a later genetic analysis. Roughly uniform sequencing depth across donors was assumed in presence/absence analyses, although this assumption may not hold. The classifier was reported to diagnose cytomegalovirus status with high specificity and sensitivity in both the original cohort and the validation cohort. Because counts were too low, 15 to 20 rarely observed V segments, including chromosome 9 orphons, were left out of the earlier analysis of a few hundred of the donors. When HLA alleles, especially DR and DQ, strongly co-occurred, attributing TCR associations to individual alleles was difficult. The cohort was sequenced for TCR beta chains only, and without alpha or paired-chain data the features that could be detected were limited. CMV serostatus was the only immune exposure information available for the cohort. While some public TCRs were present in many individuals, most TCR sequences turned up only very rarely across donors. In an earlier analysis of roughly 500 of the donors, most TCR beta V segments appeared in productive rearrangements about 87% or about 30% of the time, broadly matching IMGT annotations. Several of the top co-occurrence clusters appeared to be linked to parvovirus B19, influenza, CMV and Epstein-Barr virus, according to a later analysis.

The sequence came from a man younger than 40 in good health and CMV-seronegative. Specimen: PBMCs. The chain joins TRBV30 to TRBJ2-5; the D gene is perhaps TRBD2, from 5 matching bases. The CDR3 protein is CAWSIQRGETQYF. The DNA sequence is TGTGCCTGGAGTATACAGAGAGGGGAGACCCAGTACTTC.